This T cell receptor beta chain was sequenced in a study of blood T cell repertoires in COVID-19. Study overall: Sites in the United States, Italy and Spain provided acute and convalescent COVID-19 samples.

How the authors handled the data: Estimated nucleated cell counts came from reference gene primer amplification. Produced via immunoSEQ multiplex PCR; TCRdb's table is partial and in-frame only. V, J and clone size reflect that table, while D and trimming were determined from the DNA. The sample includes approximately 250,000 clones, roughly 84% of them seen just once. This TCR was recovered from a man between 40 and 49 years old with acute or convalescent COVID-19. What was sequenced was peripheral blood.

In DNA form, the CDR3 reads TGTGCCAGCAGTGAGAGACAGGGTACTTCACCCCTCCACTTT. Translation: CASSERQGTSPLHF. The chain is built from TRBV2 and TRBJ1-6; 7 nucleotides match TRBD1. V was pared by 3 bases and J by 9 bases, with 5 bases of the junction left unmatched. Germline CDR1 SNHLY, CDR2 FYNNEI. This CDR3 comprises 14 residues.